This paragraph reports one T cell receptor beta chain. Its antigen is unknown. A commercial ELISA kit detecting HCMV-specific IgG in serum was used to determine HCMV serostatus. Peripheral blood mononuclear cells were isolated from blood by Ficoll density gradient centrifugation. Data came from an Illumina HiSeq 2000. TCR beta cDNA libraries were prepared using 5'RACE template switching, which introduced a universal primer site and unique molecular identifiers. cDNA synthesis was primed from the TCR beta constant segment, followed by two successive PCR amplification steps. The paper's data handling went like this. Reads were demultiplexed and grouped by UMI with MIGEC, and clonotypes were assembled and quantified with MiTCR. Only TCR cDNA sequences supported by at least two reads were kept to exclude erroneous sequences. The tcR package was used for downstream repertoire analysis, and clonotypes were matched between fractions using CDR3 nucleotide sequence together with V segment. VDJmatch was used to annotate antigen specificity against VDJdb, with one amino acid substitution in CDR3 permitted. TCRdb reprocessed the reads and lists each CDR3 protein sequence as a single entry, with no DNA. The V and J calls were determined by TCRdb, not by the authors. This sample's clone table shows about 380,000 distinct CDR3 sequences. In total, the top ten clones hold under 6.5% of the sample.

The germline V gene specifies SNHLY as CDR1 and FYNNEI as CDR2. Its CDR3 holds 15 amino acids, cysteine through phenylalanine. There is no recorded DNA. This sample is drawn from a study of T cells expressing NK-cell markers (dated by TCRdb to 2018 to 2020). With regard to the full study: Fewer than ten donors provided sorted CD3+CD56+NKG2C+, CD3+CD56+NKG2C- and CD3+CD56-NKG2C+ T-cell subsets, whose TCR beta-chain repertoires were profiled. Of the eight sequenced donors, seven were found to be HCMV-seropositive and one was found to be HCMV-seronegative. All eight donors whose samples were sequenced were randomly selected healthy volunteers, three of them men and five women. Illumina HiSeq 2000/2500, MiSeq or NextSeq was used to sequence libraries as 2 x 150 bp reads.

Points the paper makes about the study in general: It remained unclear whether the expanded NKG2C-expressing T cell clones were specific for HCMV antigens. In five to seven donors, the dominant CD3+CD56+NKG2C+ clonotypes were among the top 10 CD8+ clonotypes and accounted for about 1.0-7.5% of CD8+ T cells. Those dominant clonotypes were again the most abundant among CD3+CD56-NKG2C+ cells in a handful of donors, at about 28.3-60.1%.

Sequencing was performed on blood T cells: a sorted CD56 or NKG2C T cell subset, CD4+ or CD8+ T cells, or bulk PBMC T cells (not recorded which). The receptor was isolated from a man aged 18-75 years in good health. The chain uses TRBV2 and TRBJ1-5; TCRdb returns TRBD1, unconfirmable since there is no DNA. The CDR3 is CASSGETGNNQPQHF.